This passage covers 9 T cell receptor beta chains from one sample sequenced in a study of blood T cell repertoires in COVID-19. Clones were sequenced by immunoSEQ multiplex PCR, and TCRdb holds only the in-frame ones, with some missing. This table has approximately 190,000 clones, 65% to 90% appearing once. What was sequenced was PBMCs or T cells enriched from blood (not recorded which). The receptor set was obtained from a woman between 55 and 75 years old with acute COVID-19.

The chain has TRBV9 and TRBJ2-3; a possible D gene is TRBD1 (7 bases). CDR1 and CDR2 (germline): SGDLS, YYNGEE. The V gene lost 0 bases and the J gene lost 4 bases, with 18 bases spanning the gap. The CDR3 is made up of 17 amino acids. The CDR3 loop reads CASSVGGDSGGSDTQYF. The DNA of the CDR3 is TGTGCCAGCAGCGTAGGGGGGGACAGTGGAGGTTCAGATACGCAGTATTTT. Full variable domain (rest looked up from reference TRBV9 and TRBJ2-3): DSGVTQTPKHLITATGQRVTLRCSPRSGDLSVYWYQQSLDQGLQFLIQYYNGEERAKGNILERFSAQQFPDLHSELNLSSLELGDSALYFCASSVGGDSGGSDTQYFGPGTRLTVL.

This chain uses TRBV7-2 with TRBJ2-7, with unresolved D. V gave up 5 bases and J gave up 3 bases, with 11 bases separating them. Per germline, CDR1 SGHTA and CDR2 FQGNSA. The CDR3 runs to 13 residues. The CDR3 here is CASSRESGYEQYF. CDR3 coding DNA: TGTGCCAGCAGCCGAGAGTCGGGCTACGAGCAGTACTTC.

The chain carries TRBV3-1 (or the pseudogene TRBV3-2) and TRBJ1-1, with 7 positions matching TRBD1. CDR1 is LGHDT, CDR2 YNNKEL, per germline (reference sequence). Losses at the gene ends were 7 bases for V and 5 bases for J; bases not matched to a gene: 7. The CDR3 has 13 residues. The CDR3 bases are TGTGCCAGCACCGAGGGGGCTGTAACTGAAGCTTTCTTT. Translation: CASTEGAVTEAFF.

The gene calls are TRBV3-1 (or the pseudogene TRBV3-2) and TRBJ1-1; D call uncertain. Between the trimmed V and J ends, which lost 4 bases and 3 bases, there was a span of 21 bases. The CDR3 totals 17 residues. Germline V lookup: CDR1 LGHDT, CDR2 YNNKEL (reference sequence). The CDR3 reads CASSPPPAADGDTEAFF. The CDR3, as DNA: TGTGCCAGCAGCCCACCCCCAGCGGCAGACGGGGACACTGAAGCTTTCTTT.

This chain joins TRBV6-6 and TRBJ2-2; perhaps TRBD2 as D (5 bases). The V end was cut by 11 bases, the J end by 5 bases, with 15 bases between. The CDR3 is made up of 13 amino acids. Germline V CDR1 and CDR2: MNHNY, SVGAGI (reference sequence). CDR3 nucleotides: TGTGCCTCGATGATAGAGCGGACCGGGGAGCTGTTTTTT. Amino acids: CASMIERTGELFF.

The chain employs TRBV7-2 and TRBJ2-2, with 12 bases lining up with TRBD2. The CDR3 loop spans 17 amino acids. Trimming removed 2 bases from V and 5 bases from J; junction bases left unmatched: 6. The germline V gene has CDR1 SGHTA and CDR2 FQGNSA. As DNA, the CDR3 is TGTGCCAGCAGCTTAAGGACTAGCGGGAAATATACCGGGGAGCTGTTTTTT. It codes for CASSLRTSGKYTGELFF.

V and J are TRBV4-3 and TRBJ1-6; D gene ambiguous. The CDR3 length is 13 residues. CDR1 LGHNA and CDR2 YSLEER come from the germline V gene. Between the trimmed V and J ends, which lost 6 bases and 7 bases, there was a span of 10 bases. CDR3 loop: CASSRISNSPLHF. The CDR3 nucleotides read TGCGCCAGCAGTCGTATATCCAATTCACCCCTCCACTTT.

The chain recombines TRBV6-2 or TRBV6-3 with TRBJ1-5, with D unresolved. Trimming stripped 6 bases from V and 3 bases from J, with 9 bases between. The V gene's germline CDR1 is MNHEY and CDR2 SVGEGT. CDR3 length: 13 amino acids. The CDR3 nucleotides read TGTGCCAGCAGCCTAGCTTCCAATCAGCCCCAGCATTTT. It specifies CASSLASNQPQHF.

The chain has TRBV4-2 and TRBJ2-3; 10 nucleotides line up with TRBD2. This CDR3 contains 20 residues. V lost 0 bases, J lost 1 base, and 13 bases stayed unmatched. Germline V CDR1 and CDR2: LGHNA, YNFKEQ. The CDR3 reads CASSQDKWVKREGRTDTQYF. In DNA form, the CDR3 reads TGTGCCAGCAGCCAAGATAAATGGGTGAAGCGGGAGGGCCGCACAGATACGCAGTATTTT.